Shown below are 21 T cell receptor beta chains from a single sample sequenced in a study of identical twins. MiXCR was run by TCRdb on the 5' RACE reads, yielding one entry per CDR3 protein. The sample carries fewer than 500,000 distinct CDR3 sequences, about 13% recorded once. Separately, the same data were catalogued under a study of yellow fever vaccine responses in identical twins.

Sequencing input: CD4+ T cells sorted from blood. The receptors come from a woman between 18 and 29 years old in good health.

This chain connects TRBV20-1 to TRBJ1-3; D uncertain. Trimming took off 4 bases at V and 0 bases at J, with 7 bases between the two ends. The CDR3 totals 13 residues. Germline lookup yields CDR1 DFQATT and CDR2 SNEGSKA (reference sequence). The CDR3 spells CSATRGSGNTIYF. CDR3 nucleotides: TGCAGTGCTACTCGGGGCTCTGGAAACACCATATATTTT.

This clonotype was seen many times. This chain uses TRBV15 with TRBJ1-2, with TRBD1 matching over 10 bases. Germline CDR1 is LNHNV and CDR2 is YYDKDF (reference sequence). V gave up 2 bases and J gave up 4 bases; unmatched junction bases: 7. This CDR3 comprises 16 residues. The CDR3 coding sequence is TGTGCCACCAGCAGAACGGGACAGGGGTACGGCTATGGCTACACCTTC. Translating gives CATSRTGQGYGYGYTF.

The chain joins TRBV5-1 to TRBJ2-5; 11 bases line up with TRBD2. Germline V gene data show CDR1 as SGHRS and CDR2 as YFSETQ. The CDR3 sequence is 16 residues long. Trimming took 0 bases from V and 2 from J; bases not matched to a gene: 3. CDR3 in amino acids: CASSLVLAGGQETQYF. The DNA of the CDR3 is TGCGCCAGCAGCTTGGTTCTAGCGGGAGGTCAAGAGACCCAGTACTTC.

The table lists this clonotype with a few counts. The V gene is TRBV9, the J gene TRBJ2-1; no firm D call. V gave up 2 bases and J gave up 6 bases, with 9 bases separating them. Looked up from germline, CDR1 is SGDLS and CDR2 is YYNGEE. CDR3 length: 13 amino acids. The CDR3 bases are TGTGCCAGCAGCGTCCCTACCGCCAATGAGCAGTTCTTC. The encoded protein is CASSVPTANEQFF.

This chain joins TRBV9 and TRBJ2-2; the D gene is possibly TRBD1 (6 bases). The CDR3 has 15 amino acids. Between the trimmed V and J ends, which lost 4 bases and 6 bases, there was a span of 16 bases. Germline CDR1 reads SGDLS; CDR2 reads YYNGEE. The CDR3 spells CASSPRGTSPGELFF. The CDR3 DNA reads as TGTGCCAGCAGCCCTAGAGGGACATCCCCCGGGGAGCTGTTTTTT.

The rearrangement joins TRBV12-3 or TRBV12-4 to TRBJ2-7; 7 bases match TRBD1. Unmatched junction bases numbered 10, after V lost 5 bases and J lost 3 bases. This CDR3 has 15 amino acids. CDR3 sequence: CASSPKDRSFYEQYF. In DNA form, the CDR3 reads TGTGCCAGCAGTCCCAAGGACAGGTCCTTCTACGAGCAGTACTTC.

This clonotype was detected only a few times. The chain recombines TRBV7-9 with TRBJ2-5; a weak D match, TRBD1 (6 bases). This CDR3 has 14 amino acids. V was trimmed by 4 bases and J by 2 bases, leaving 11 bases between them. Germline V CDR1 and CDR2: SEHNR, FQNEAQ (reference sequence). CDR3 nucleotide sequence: TGTGCCAGCAGCTACATGACAGGACAAGAGACCCAGTACTTC. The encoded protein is CASSYMTGQETQYF.

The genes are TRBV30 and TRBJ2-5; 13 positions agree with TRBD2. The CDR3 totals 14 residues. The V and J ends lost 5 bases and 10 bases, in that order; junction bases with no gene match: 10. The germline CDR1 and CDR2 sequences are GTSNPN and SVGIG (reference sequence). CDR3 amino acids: CAWVLAGGPGDQYF. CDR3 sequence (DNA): TGTGCCTGGGTACTAGCGGGAGGGCCTGGAGACCAGTACTTC.

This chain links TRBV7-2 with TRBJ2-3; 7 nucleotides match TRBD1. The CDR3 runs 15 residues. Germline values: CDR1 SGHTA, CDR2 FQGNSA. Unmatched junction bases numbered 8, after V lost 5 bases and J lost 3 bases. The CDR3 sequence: CASSPRDSRTDTQYF. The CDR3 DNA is TGTGCCAGCAGCCCCAGGGACAGTAGGACAGATACGCAGTATTTT. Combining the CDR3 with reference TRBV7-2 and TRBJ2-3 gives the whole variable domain GAGVSQSPSNKVTEKGKDVELRCDPISGHTALYWYRQSLGQGLEFLIYFQGNSAPDKSGLPSDRFSAERTGGSVSTLTIQRTQQEDSAVYLCASSPRDSRTDTQYFGPGTRLTVL.

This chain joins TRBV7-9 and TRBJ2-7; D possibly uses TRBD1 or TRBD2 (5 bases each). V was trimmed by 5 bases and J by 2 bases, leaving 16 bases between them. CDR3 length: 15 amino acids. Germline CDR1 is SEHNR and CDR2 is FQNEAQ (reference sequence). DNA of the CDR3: TGTGCCAGCAGCCGACTCGGGACCGCCGCCTACGAGCAGTACTTC. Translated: CASSRLGTAAYEQYF.

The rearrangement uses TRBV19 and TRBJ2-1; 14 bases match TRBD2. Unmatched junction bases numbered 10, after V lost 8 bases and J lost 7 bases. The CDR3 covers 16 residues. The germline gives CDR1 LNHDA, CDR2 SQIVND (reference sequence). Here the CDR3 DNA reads TGTGCCAGTTCCAGACCGGGACTAGCGGGGGAGAATGAGCAGTTCTTC. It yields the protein CASSRPGLAGENEQFF.

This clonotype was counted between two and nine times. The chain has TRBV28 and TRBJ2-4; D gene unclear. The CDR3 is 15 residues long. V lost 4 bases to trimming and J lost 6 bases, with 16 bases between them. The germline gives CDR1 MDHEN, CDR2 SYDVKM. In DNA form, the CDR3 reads TGTGCCAGCAGTTCTATTCTTCGAGGTTTAAACATTCAGTACTTC. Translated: CASSSILRGLNIQYF. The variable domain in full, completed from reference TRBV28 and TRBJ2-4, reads DVKVTQSSRYLVKRTGEKVFLECVQDMDHENMFWYRQDPGLGLRLIYFSYDVKMKEKGDIPEGYSVSREKKERFSLILESASTNQTSMYLCASSSILRGLNIQYFGAGTRLSVL.

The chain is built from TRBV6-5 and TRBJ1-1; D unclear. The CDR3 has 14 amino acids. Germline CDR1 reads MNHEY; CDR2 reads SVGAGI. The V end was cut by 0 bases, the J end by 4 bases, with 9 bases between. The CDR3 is CASSYSTKGTEAFF. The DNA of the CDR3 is TGTGCCAGCAGTTACTCGACTAAGGGCACTGAAGCTTTCTTT.

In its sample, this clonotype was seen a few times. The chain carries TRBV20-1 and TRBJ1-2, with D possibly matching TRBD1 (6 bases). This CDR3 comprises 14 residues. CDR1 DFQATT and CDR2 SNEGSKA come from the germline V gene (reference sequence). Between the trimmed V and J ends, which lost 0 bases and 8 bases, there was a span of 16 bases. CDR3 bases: TGCAGTGCTAGAGATCGGGTGTCAGGGGACGGCTACACCTTC. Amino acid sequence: CSARDRVSGDGYTF.

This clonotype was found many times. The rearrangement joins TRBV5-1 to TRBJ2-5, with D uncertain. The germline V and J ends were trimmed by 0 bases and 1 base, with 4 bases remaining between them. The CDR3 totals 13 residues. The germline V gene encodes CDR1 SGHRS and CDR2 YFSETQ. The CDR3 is CASSLGSQETQYF. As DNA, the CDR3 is TGCGCCAGCAGCTTGGGAAGCCAAGAGACCCAGTACTTC.

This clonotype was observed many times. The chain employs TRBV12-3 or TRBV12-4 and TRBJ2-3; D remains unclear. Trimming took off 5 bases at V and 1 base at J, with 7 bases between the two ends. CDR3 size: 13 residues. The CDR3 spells CASSLQRTDTQYF. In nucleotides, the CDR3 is TGTGCCAGCAGTCTTCAACGCACAGATACGCAGTATTTT.

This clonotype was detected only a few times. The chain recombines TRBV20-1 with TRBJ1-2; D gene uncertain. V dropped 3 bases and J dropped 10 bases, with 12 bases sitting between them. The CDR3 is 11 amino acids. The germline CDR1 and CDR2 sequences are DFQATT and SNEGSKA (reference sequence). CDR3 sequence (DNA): TGCAGTGCTAGTTCCAACAGCTACTACACCTTC. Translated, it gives CSASSNSYYTF.

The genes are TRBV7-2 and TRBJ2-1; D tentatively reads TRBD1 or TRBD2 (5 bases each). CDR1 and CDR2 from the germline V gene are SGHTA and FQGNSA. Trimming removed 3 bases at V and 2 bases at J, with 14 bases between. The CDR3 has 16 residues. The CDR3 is CASSLSWGTAYNEQFF. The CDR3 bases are TGTGCCAGCAGCTTGAGTTGGGGGACGGCCTACAATGAGCAGTTCTTC. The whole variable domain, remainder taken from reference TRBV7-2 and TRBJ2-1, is GAGVSQSPSNKVTEKGKDVELRCDPISGHTALYWYRQSLGQGLEFLIYFQGNSAPDKSGLPSDRFSAERTGGSVSTLTIQRTQQEDSAVYLCASSLSWGTAYNEQFFGPGTRLTVL.

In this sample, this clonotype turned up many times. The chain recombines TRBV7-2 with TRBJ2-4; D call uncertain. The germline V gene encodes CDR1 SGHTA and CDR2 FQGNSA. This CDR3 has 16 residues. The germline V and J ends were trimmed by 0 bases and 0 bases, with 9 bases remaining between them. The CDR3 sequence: CASSLAESLAKNIQYF. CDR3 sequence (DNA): TGTGCCAGCAGCTTAGCGGAAAGCCTAGCCAAAAACATTCAGTACTTC.

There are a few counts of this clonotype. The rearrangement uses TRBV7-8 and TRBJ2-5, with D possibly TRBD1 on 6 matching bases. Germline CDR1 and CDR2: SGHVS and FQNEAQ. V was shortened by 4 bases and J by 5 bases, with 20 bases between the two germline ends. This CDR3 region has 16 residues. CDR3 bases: TGTGCCAGCAGCTCCAGTTCTTCAGGGGCTCGGGAGACCCAGTACTTC. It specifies CASSSSSSGARETQYF.

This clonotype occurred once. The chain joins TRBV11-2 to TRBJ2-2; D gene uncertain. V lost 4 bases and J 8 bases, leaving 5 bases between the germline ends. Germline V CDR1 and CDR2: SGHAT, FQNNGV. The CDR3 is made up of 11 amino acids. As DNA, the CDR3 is TGTGCCAGCAGCTACCGGGGGGAGCTGTTTTTT. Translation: CASSYRGELFF.